This TCR beta chain was observed in a study of T cell responses to AZD1222 COVID-19 vaccine. Study observations and caveats: Spike was spanned by vaccine-associated CD4 TCRs, which were dominant at 160-218 and 743-854. The study identified only five to seven AZD1222 recipients as seropositive at baseline. Donors were largely white British and mainly female; clonal diversity was possibly underestimated.

V was shortened by 1 base and J by 3 bases, with 9 bases between the two germline ends. Germline V lookup: CDR1 LNHNV, CDR2 YYDKDF (reference sequence). The CDR3 length is 15 residues. The assay was immunoSEQ multiplex PCR, and TCRdb's table has in-frame clones only and misses some. This repertoire includes 150,000 or so clones. With regard to this clone: Its antigen remains unknown.

The sequence derives from an adult in good health. The source material was peripheral blood. V and J are TRBV15 and TRBJ1-4; D possibly corresponds to TRBD1 (5 bases). CDR3 protein: CATSRVGQANEKLFF. The CDR3 DNA sequence: TGTGCCACCAGCAGAGTTGGACAAGCTAATGAAAAACTGTTTTTT.